This T cell receptor beta chain stems from a study of cytomegalovirus exposure and HLA in healthy donors (dated by TCRdb to about 2017). Concerning the study at large: The roughly 650 repertoires of the first cohort and the roughly 120 validation repertoires were produced on the same platform, according to a later analysis. The study aimed to test whether signatures of past pathogen exposure could be identified by cataloging public T cell receptors. Besides the first cohort of 550 to 750 subjects, a separate validation cohort made up of roughly 120 different subjects was used. High-throughput TCR immunosequencing, statistical association of individual TCRs with disease status, and machine learning were combined to predict cytomegalovirus infection status. The study at large found these results: A later analysis lacked HLA typing for the validation cohort, so it scored co-occurrence in that cohort across all 120 repertoires. In both the original and validation cohorts, the classifier was reported to diagnose cytomegalovirus status with high specificity and sensitivity. Most TCR sequences were seen in very few donors, while some public TCRs were found in many individuals. In the study, approximately 160 TCR beta chains were listed as associated with cytomegalovirus. According to the authors, the approach could potentially be generalized to other disease states and immunological phenotypes. In vitro tests confirmed that a few of the cytomegalovirus-associated TCR beta chains recognize cytomegalovirus antigens. Subsequent analysis determined that TCRs grouped into clusters in the first cohort also showed a tendency toward co-occurrence across the roughly 120 validation repertoires, and 85% to 95% of cluster scores exceeded 0.

Details on this clone: The antigen this receptor binds is unknown. No base quality information exists; no much larger clone differs at one position. The sample contains more than one DNA sequence encoding this CDR3.

Libraries were built with the immunoSEQ multiplex PCR assay. As for the original processing: To diagnose cytomegalovirus status from the catalog of TCR beta chain sequences, a statistical classification framework was built. TCRdb stores this immuneACCESS table with in-frame sequences only. Part of the clones is absent; in the studies checked, under half of the shortfall reflects unresolved V genes, and no reason is known for the rest. The V and J calls and clone size are taken from that table; D and trimming were inferred from the DNA. The sample has some 100,000 clones on record, approximately 91% of them singletons. The ten largest account for approximately 4.5% of the sample. The germline V gene (reference sequence) provides CDR1 MNHNY and CDR2 SVGAGI. There are 13 amino acids in the CDR3, from cysteine to phenylalanine inclusive. Only CDR3 DNA is held: 39 bases, read in frame from base 1. V is clipped by 5 bases and J by 4 bases, and the sequence between their germline boundaries is 11 bases long.

The donors were included in the validation cohort of 120 subjects, a group kept apart from the approximately 670-subject first cohort. Sequencing used PBMCs. The V gene is TRBV6-6 and the J gene is TRBJ1-2, with TRBD1 as a weak D call on 5 bases. This TCR came from a man aged 18 to 35 in good health and CMV-seropositive. The DNA sequence follows: TGTGCCAGCAGTGGGGGGTCCCTCTATGGCTACACCTTC. This is translated as CASSGGSLYGYTF.